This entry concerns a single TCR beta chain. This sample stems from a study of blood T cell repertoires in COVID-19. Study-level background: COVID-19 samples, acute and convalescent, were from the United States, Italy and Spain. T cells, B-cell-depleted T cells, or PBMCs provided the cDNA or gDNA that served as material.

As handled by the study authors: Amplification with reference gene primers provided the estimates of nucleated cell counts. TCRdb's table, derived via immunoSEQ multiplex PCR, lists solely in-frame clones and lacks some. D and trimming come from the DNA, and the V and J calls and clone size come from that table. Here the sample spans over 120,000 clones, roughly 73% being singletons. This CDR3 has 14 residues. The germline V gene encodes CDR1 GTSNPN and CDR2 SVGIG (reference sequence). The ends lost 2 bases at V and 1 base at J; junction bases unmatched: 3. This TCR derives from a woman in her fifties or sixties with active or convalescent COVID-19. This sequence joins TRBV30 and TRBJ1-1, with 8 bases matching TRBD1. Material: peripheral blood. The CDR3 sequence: CAWSLTGANTEAFF. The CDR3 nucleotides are TGTGCCTGGAGTTTGACAGGGGCGAACACTGAAGCTTTCTTT.